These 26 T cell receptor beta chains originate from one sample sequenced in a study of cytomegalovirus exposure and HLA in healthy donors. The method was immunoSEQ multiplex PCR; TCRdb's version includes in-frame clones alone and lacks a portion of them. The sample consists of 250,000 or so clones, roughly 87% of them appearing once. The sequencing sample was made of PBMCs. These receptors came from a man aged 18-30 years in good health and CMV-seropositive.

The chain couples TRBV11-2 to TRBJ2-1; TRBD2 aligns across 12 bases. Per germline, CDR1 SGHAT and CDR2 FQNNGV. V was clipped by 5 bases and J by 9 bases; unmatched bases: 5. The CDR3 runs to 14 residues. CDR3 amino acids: CASSPGLAGSEQFF. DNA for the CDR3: TGTGCCAGCAGCCCGGGACTAGCGGGTAGTGAGCAGTTCTTC. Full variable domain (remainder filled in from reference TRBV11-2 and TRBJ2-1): EAGVAQSPRYKIIEKRQSVAFWCNPISGHATLYWYQQILGQGPKLLIQFQNNGVVDDSQLPKDRFSAERLKGVDSTLKIQPAKLEDSAVYLCASSPGLAGSEQFFGPGTRLTVL.

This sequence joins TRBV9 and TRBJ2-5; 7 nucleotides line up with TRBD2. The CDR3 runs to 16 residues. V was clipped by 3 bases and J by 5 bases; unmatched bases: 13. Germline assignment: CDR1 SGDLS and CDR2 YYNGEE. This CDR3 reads CASSAGGGTLGETQYF. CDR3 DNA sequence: TGTGCCAGCAGCGCGGGGGGTGGGACTCTCGGCGAGACCCAGTACTTC.

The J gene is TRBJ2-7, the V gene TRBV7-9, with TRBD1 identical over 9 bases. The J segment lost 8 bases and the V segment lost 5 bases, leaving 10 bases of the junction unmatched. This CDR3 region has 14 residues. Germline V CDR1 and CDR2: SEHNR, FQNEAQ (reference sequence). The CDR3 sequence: CASSRRDREDQQYF. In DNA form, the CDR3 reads TGTGCCAGCAGCCGCCGGGACAGGGAGGATCAGCAGTACTTC.

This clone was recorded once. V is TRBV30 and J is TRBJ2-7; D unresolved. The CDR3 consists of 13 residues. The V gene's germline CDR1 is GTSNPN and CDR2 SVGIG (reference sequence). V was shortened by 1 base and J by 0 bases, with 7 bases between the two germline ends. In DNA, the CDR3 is TGTGCCTGGAGTGAAGGTATCTCCTACGAGCAGTACTTC. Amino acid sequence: CAWSEGISYEQYF.

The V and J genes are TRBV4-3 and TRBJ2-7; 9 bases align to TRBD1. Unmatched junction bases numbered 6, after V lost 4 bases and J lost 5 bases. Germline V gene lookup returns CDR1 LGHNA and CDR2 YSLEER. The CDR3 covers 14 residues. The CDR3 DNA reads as TGCGCCAGCAGCCCCGGGACAGGGTTAGACGAGCAGTACTTC. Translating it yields CASSPGTGLDEQYF.

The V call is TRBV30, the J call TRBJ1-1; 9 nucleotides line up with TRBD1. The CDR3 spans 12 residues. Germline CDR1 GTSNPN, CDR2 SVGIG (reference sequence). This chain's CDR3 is CASRTGDTEAFF. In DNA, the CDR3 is TGTGCTTCTAGGACAGGGGACACTGAAGCTTTCTTT.

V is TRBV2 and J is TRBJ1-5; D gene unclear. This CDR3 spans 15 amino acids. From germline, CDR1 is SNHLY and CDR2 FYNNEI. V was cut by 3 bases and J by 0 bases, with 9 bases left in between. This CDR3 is CASSDVRNSNQPQHF. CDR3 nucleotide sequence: TGTGCCAGCAGTGACGTGCGGAATAGCAATCAGCCCCAGCATTTT.

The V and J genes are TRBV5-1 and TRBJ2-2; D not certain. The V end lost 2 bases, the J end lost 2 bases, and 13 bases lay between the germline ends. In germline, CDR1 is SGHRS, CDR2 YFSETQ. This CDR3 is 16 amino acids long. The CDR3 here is CASSFKIGFNTGELFF. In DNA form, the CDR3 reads TGCGCCAGCAGCTTCAAAATTGGCTTCAACACCGGGGAGCTGTTTTTT.

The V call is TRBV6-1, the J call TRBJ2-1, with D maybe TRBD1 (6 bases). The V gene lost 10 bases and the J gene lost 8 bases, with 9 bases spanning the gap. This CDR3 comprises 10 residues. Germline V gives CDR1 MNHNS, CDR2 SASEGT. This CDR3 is CATGEYEQFF. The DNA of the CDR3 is TGTGCCACAGGGGAGTATGAGCAGTTCTTC.

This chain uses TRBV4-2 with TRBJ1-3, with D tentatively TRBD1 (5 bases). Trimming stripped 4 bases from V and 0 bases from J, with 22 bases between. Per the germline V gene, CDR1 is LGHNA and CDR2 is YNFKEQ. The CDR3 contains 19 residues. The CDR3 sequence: CASSPVAAQGSVSGNTIYF. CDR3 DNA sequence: TGTGCCAGCAGCCCAGTCGCGGCCCAGGGATCAGTCTCTGGAAACACCATATATTTT.

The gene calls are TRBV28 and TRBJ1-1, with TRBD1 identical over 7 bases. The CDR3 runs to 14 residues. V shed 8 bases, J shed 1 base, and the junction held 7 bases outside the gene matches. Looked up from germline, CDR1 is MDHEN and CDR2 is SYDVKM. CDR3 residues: CASCSTGKNTEAFF. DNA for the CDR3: TGTGCCAGCTGTTCGACAGGGAAGAACACTGAAGCTTTCTTT.

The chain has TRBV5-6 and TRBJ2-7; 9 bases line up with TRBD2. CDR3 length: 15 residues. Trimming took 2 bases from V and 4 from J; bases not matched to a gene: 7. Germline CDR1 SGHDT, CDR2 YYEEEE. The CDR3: CASSFIAGAGYEQYF. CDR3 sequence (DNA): TGTGCCAGCAGCTTCATAGCGGGAGCGGGTTACGAGCAGTACTTC.

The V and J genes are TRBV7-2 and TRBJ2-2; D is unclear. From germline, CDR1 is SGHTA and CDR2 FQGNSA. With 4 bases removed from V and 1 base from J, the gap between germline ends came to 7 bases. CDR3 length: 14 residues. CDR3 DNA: TGTGCCAGCAGCTACAGACAGAACACCGGGGAGCTGTTTTTT. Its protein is CASSYRQNTGELFF.

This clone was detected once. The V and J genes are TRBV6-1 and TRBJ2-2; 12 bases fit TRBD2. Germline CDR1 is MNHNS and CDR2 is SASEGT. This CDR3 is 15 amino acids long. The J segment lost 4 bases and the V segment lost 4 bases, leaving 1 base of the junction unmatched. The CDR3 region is CASSGLAGVTGELFF. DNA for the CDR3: TGTGCCAGCAGTGGACTAGCGGGAGTCACCGGGGAGCTGTTTTTT.

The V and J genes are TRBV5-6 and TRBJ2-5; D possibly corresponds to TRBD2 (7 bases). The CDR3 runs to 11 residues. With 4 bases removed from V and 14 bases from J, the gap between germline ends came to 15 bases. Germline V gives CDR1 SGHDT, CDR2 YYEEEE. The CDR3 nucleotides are TGTGCCAGCAGCACCGTGGGGGGGCTCTACTTC. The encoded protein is CASSTVGGLYF.

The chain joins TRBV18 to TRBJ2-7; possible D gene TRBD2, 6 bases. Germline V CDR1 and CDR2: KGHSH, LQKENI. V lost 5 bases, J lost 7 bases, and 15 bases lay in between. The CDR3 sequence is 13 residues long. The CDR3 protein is CASSSRDGGEQYF. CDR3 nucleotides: TGTGCCAGCTCATCCCGGGACGGGGGAGAGCAGTACTTC.

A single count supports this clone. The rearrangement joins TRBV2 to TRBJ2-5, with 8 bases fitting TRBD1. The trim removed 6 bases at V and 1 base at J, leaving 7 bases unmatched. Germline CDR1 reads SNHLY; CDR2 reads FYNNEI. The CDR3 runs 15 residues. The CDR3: CASRGQTGGQETQYF. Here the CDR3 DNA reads TGTGCCAGCAGGGGCCAAACAGGGGGCCAAGAGACCCAGTACTTC.

CDR3 DNA sequence: TGTGCCAGCAGCCCCCGGAACCAAGAGACCCAGTACTTC. Translation gives CASSPRNQETQYF. This chain links TRBV9 with TRBJ2-5, with D hard to call. Germline CDR1 reads SGDLS; CDR2 reads YYNGEE. The CDR3 length is 13 residues. Trimming removed 4 bases at V and 0 bases at J, with 7 bases between. The whole variable domain, filled in from reference TRBV9 and TRBJ2-5, reads DSGVTQTPKHLITATGQRVTLRCSPRSGDLSVYWYQQSLDQGLQFLIQYYNGEERAKGNILERFSAQQFPDLHSELNLSSLELGDSALYFCASSPRNQETQYFGPGTRLLVL.

CDR3 bases: TGTGCCAGCAGCGTTGACGGGGTGGGCAATCAGCCCCAGCATTTT. As protein: CASSVDGVGNQPQHF. The rearrangement joins TRBV9 to TRBJ1-5; no reliable D call. V was clipped by 2 bases and J by 2 bases, with 11 bases between them. Germline CDR1 and CDR2: SGDLS and YYNGEE. This CDR3 contains 15 residues.

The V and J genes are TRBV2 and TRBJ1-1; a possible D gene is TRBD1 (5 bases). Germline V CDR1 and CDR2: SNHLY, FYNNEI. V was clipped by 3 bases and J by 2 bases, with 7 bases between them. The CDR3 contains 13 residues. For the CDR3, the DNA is TGTGCCAGCAGTGAGCAGGGTAACACTGAAGCTTTCTTT. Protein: CASSEQGNTEAFF.

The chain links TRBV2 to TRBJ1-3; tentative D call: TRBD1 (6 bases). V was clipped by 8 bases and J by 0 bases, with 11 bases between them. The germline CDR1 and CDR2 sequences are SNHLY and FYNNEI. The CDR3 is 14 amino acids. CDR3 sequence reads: CASGRDNSGNTIYF. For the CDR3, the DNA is TGTGCCAGCGGCCGGGACAACTCTGGAAACACCATATATTTT.

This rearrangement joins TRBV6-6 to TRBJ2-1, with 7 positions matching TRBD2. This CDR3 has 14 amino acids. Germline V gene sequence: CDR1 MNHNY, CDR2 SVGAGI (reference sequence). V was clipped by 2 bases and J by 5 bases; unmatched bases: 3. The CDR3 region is CASSYSGVDNEQFF. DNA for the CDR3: TGTGCCAGCAGTTACAGCGGGGTCGACAATGAGCAGTTCTTC.

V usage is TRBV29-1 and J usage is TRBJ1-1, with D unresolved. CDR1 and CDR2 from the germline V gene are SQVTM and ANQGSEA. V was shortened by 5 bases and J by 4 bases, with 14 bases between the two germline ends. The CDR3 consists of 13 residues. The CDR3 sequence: CSVYLGAGTEAFF. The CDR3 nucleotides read TGCAGCGTTTACCTAGGCGCGGGCACTGAAGCTTTCTTT.

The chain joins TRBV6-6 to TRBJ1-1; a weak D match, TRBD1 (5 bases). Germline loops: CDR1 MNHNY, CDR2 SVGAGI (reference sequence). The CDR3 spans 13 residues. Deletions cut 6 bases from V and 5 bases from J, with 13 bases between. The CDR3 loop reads CASRTSGGTEAFF. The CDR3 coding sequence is TGTGCCAGCAGAACCTCTGGGGGGACTGAAGCTTTCTTT.

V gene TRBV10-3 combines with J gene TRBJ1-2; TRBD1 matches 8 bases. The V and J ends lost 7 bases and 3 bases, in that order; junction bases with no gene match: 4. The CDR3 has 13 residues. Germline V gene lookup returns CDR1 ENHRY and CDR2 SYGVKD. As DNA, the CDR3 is TGTGCCATCACCCTGACAGGGGACTATGGCTACACCTTC. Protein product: CAITLTGDYGYTF.

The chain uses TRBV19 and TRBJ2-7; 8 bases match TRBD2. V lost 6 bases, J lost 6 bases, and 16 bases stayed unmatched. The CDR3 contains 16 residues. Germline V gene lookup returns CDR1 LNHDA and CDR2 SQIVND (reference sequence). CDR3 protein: CASRERVTSGPTEQYF. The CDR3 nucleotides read TGTGCCAGTAGGGAAAGGGTAACTAGCGGCCCCACCGAGCAGTACTTC.